This T cell receptor (beta chain) was found in a study of molecular identifiers for immune sequencing clone quantification listed by TCRdb under 2018. Regarding the complete study: In a replicate experiment, RNA from approximately 22,000 or 94,000 naive CD8 T cells was split into five aliquots, four of which were sequenced. This methods study used CD8 T cells to benchmark TCR RNA copy counting and molecular-identifier clustering-based TCR repertoire sequencing (MIDCIRS). Overall results and qualifications from the work: Identical TCR molecules sharing a barcode could cause highly expanded clone sizes to be underestimated. Clones above 20 RNA copies held over 97% of molecules in CMV-specific effector cells but under 1% in naive cells. Without barcode sub-clustering, chimeric consensus sequences inflated TCR diversity; chimeras reached as high as 47%. Even against a background of approximately 1 million naive CD8 T cells, spiked-in Jurkat TCR RNA amounting to a single cell's worth was reported to be detectable. Spiked-in Jurkat TCR RNA (10 copies' worth), which is not part of the donor repertoire, was contained in the naive libraries. Modeling estimated about 2.8 recovered TCR RNA copies per cell, compared with about 9.3 by digital PCR, which implies 30% to 35% capture efficiency.

Libraries of naive CD8 T cells were built from anywhere between roughly 18,000 and 1,000,000 sorted cells, with 10%, 30% or 50% of the purified RNA used. Naive CD8 T cells were FACS-sorted as CD8+CD4-CCR7+CD45RA+ on a BD FACSAria II into RLT Plus buffer. Approximately 9 TCR copies' worth of Jurkat RNA were spiked into roughly 20,000-1,000,000 naive CD8 T cell samples to test detection sensitivity. Enrichment of CD8 T cells was done with RosetteSep CD8+ T Cell Enrichment Cocktail plus Ficoll-Paque, and ACK red cell lysis came afterward. This clonotype was recorded at least ten times. Its antigen target is currently unknown. Base qualities were left out, and no much larger clone turns up one base away. Receptor libraries were prepared by PCR. The data were produced on a NextSeq 500. Preparation of bulk TCR libraries followed a previously described approach, with the TCR primers listed in Table S5. The Qiagen AllPrep DNA/RNA kit was used to purify total RNA. Reads from multiple sequencing runs of the same library were pooled before analysis. The authors' pipeline ran thus. Reads were retained only if the reads had an exact TCR constant sequence, and the retained reads were trimmed to 150 nt and grouped according to their 12-nt molecular barcodes. Reads inside each barcode group were sub-clustered using a 15% Levenshtein threshold, and a quality-weighted consensus sequence was constructed for each RNA molecule. Non-functional sequences were discarded, and so were lower-count sequences lying one edit away from another sequence. Based on fitting two negative binomial distributions, any barcode sub-cluster with under 20% of the maximum read count was discarded. Using fastp at Q25 and MiXCR, TCRdb reprocessed the public reads and kept productive beta chains. Merged by CDR3 protein, the rows form single entries marked with the most common genes and DNA. The V and J calls and clone size are TCRdb's, not the authors'. The sample table contains 45,000 to 55,000 distinct CDR3 sequences; only one count was recorded for roughly a third of them. The ten most abundant clones make up 3.5% to 4% of the sample.

Sequences SGHVS (CDR1) and FNYEAQ (CDR2) are obtained from the germline V gene. The CDR3 has 14 amino acids, counting the end cysteine and phenylalanine. The entry retains the CDR3 DNA only, 42 bases that are in frame from base 1. V is pared back by 5 bases and J by 3 bases, with 14 bases lying between the germline termini. This receptor was identified in a human donor in good health. Some libraries in this study had Jurkat cell RNA spiked in. Sample: naive CD8+ T cells from blood, with Jurkat cell RNA spiked in. The cell subset or site label here, explained by the study, means: FACS-sorted CD8+CD4-CCR7+CD45RA+ naive T cells. The chain was built from TRBV7-6 and TRBJ2-7; the D gene is possibly TRBD2, with 5 bases matching. Here the CDR3 is given as CASSRIRSGYEQYF. The sequenced DNA: TGTGCCAGCAGCCGGATTCGCAGCGGCTACGAGCAGTACTTC.